Listed below are T cell receptor beta chains from one sample, sequenced in a study of early T cells in non-severe SARS-CoV-2 infection. MiXCR, run by TCRdb on the 5' RACE reads, gives a single entry per CDR3 protein. The sample has tens of thousands of distinct CDR3 sequences, about 6.5% seen once. Sequenced material: whole blood, taken at baseline. These receptor sequences come from an adult who was a healthcare worker with PCR-confirmed SARS-CoV-2 infection or an uninfected control (not recorded which). Both conserved end residues are part of each CDR3. The D gene is left open where the match is weak. The size of a clone is reported for some rows only, either as once, few or many, or as a class for expanded clones.

d_call | j_call | v_call | clone_size | cdr3_aa | cdr3_nt
TRBD2 | TRBJ2-1 | TRBV4-3 | NA | CASSSEPGLAGDEQFF | TGCGCCAGCAGTTCAGAGCCGGGACTAGCGGGGGATGAGCAGTTCTTC
NA | TRBJ2-7 | TRBV7-2 | many | CASKGTREGARSSYEQYF | TGTGCCAGCAAAGGGACGAGGGAGGGGGCGAGGAGCTCCTACGAGCAGTACTTC
NA | TRBJ2-2 | TRBV4-3 | many | CASSQVRARGELFF | TGCGCCAGCAGCCAAGTTAGGGCTCGCGGGGAGCTGTTTTTT
NA | TRBJ1-1 | TRBV18 | few | CASSPRLANTEAFF | TGTGCCAGCTCACCACGGTTGGCGAACACTGAAGCTTTCTTT
TRBD2 | TRBJ2-7 | TRBV20-1 | few | CSARDASGGTYEQYF | TGCAGTGCTAGAGATGCTAGCGGGGGTACCTACGAGCAGTACTTC
NA | TRBJ2-5 | TRBV4-3 | many | CASSQASQETQYF | TGCGCCAGCAGCCAGGCTTCCCAAGAGACCCAGTACTTC
NA | TRBJ2-7 | TRBV5-6 | few | CASSLYAGRGEQYF | TGTGCCAGCAGCTTGTACGCGGGCCGGGGCGAGCAGTACTTC
NA | TRBJ1-1 | TRBV5-1 | many | CASRTTERSTEAFF | TGCGCCAGCAGGACCACAGAGCGGAGCACTGAAGCTTTCTTT
NA | TRBJ2-5 | TRBV7-8 | many | CAGSEERIQETQYF | TGTGCCGGCTCTGAGGAGAGGATTCAAGAGACCCAGTACTTC
TRBD1 | TRBJ2-2 | TRBV7-8 | few | CASSWGRDRVNTGELFF | TGTGCCAGCAGCTGGGGACGGGACAGGGTGAACACCGGGGAGCTGTTTTTT
NA | TRBJ2-7 | TRBV4-3 | NA | CASSQATGREQYF | TGCGCCAGCAGCCAAGCTACAGGGCGGGAGCAGTACTTC
NA | TRBJ2-1 | TRBV2 | few | CASSGGMSSYNEQFF | TGTGCCAGCAGCGGGGGCATGAGCTCCTACAATGAGCAGTTCTTC
NA | TRBJ1-1 | TRBV3-1 | many | CASSLSGVNAEAFF | TGTGCCAGCAGCCTTTCGGGTGTGAACGCTGAAGCTTTCTTT
TRBD2 | TRBJ2-7 | TRBV7-8 | few | CASSRGSAYEQYF | TGTGCCAGCAGCCGCGGGAGTGCCTACGAGCAGTACTTC
NA | TRBJ2-2 | TRBV20-1 | many | CSASPRPDGELFF | TGCAGTGCTAGTCCAAGGCCTGACGGGGAGCTGTTTTTT
NA | TRBJ2-5 | TRBV11-2 | many | CASSLHQGGETQYF | TGTGCCAGCAGCTTACATCAGGGCGGAGAGACCCAGTACTTC
NA | TRBJ1-6 | TRBV20-1 | many | CSATVAEDSPLHF | TGCAGTGCAACTGTCGCTGAGGATTCACCCCTCCACTTT
NA | TRBJ2-1 | TRBV21-1 | many | CASSNSGVGNEQFF | TGTGCCAGCAGCAATTCGGGGGTTGGTAATGAGCAGTTCTTC
NA | TRBJ2-3 | TRBV11-3 | many | CASSLTTGLSTQYF | TGTGCCAGCAGCTTAACCACAGGACTATCTACGCAGTATTTT
NA | TRBJ2-7 | TRBV27 | many | CASSLSRATLLHEQYF | TGTGCCAGCAGTTTATCGAGGGCAACCCTGCTCCACGAGCAGTACTTC
NA | TRBJ2-7 | TRBV3-1 | many | CASSQDHPGDRRAYEQYF | TGTGCCAGCAGCCAAGATCACCCCGGTGACAGAAGAGCCTACGAGCAGTACTTC
NA | TRBJ1-2 | TRBV12-3/TRBV12-4 | many | CASSLFQGNGYTF | TGTGCCAGCAGTTTGTTTCAGGGAAATGGCTACACCTTC
NA | TRBJ2-2 | TRBV12-3/TRBV12-4 | many | CASTPEYTGELFF | TGTGCCAGCACCCCTGAATACACCGGGGAGCTGTTTTTT
NA | TRBJ2-7 | TRBV12-3/TRBV12-4 | NA | CASRGLAYEQYF | TGTGCCAGCCGGGGACTGGCCTACGAGCAGTACTTC
TRBD2 | TRBJ2-7 | TRBV27 | few | CASRRELAGVDEQYF | TGTGCCAGCAGACGGGAACTAGCGGGAGTCGACGAGCAGTACTTC
NA | TRBJ2-5 | TRBV6-6 | many | CASSFPAAKTQYF | TGTGCCAGCAGTTTTCCTGCAGCAAAGACCCAGTACTTC
NA | TRBJ2-3 | TRBV6-1 | NA | CTSGASAADTQYF | TGTACCAGCGGAGCAAGCGCCGCAGATACGCAGTATTTT
TRBD2 | TRBJ2-1 | TRBV12-3/TRBV12-4 | few | CASSFRLAGGPLGYEQFF | TGTGCCAGCAGTTTCAGACTAGCGGGAGGGCCGTTGGGATATGAGCAGTTCTTC
TRBD2 | TRBJ2-3 | TRBV24-1 | few | CATSDPGLAASTDTQYF | TGTGCCACCAGTGATCCGGGACTAGCAGCTAGCACAGATACGCAGTATTTT
NA | TRBJ2-1 | TRBV29-1 | many | CSVDRGSSYNEQFF | TGCAGCGTTGATCGGGGAAGCTCCTACAATGAGCAGTTCTTC
NA | TRBJ2-1 | TRBV11-3 | NA | CASSYGVSGDNEQFF | TGTGCCAGCAGCTATGGTGTTTCGGGGGACAATGAGCAGTTCTTC
NA | TRBJ1-6 | TRBV7-9 | NA | CASSLDDSSPLHF | TGTGCCAGCAGCTTAGATGATTCTTCACCCCTCCACTTT
NA | TRBJ2-1 | TRBV11-2 | many | CASSLRTATSYNEQFF | TGTGCCAGCAGCTTACGTACAGCGACCTCCTACAATGAGCAGTTCTTC
TRBD1 | TRBJ1-1 | TRBV30 | many | CAWSGDRRNTEAFF | TGTGCCTGGAGTGGGGACAGGCGGAACACTGAAGCTTTCTTT
NA | TRBJ1-5 | TRBV18 | few | CASSPFDKLEGNQPQHF | TGTGCCAGCTCACCATTCGACAAATTAGAGGGCAATCAGCCCCAGCATTTT